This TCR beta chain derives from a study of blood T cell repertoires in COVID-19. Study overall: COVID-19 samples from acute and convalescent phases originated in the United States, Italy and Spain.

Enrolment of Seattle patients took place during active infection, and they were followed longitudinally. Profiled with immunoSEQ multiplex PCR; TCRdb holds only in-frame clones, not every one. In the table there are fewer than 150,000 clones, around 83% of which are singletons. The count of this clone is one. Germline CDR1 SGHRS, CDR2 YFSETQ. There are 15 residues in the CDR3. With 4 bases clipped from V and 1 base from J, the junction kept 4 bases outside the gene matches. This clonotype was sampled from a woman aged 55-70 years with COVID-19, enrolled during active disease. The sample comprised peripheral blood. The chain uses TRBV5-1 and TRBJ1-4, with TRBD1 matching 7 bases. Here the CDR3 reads CASSLDRETNEKLFF. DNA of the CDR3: TGCGCCAGCAGCCTTGACAGGGAAACTAATGAAAAACTGTTTTTT.